A selection of T cell receptor beta chains follows, all from one sample in a study of metastatic and nonmetastatic thyroid tumors. MiXCR reprocessed the PCR reads for TCRdb. The table includes about 7,800 clones, 20% to 30% detected once. Sample: adjacent normal tissue. These receptors were collected from a female donor with papillary thyroid cancer or a benign thyroid nodule (not recorded which). Some clones in this sample may be carry-over from other donors' samples. CDR3s include the opening cysteine and the closing phenylalanine or tryptophan. D genes are given only for firm matches.

v_call	j_call	d_call	cdr3_aa
TRBV20-1	TRBJ2-7	.	CSAGGHPYEQYF
TRBV6-2/TRBV6-3	TRBJ2-7	.	CASKDPGWARQKGYSYEQYF
TRBV20-1	TRBJ2-7	TRBD2	CSGTDQLGSGRASVSYEHYF
TRBV6-1	TRBJ1-5	TRBD1	CASNTRGTGGKPQHF
TRBV2	TRBJ2-7	.	CASSDVDGSYEQYF
TRBV6-1	TRBJ2-2	TRBD1	CASREQGANTGELFF
TRBV7-8	TRBJ2-7	TRBD1	CASSLGGQESYEQYF
TRBV28	TRBJ2-5	.	CASSNRDGGETQYF
TRBV27	TRBJ1-5	.	CASRPGTPNQPQHF
TRBV7-9	TRBJ2-2	.	CASSRDSSNTGELFF
TRBV12-3/TRBV12-4	TRBJ2-2	TRBD1	CASSFPGQGVNTGELFF
TRBV6-1	TRBJ2-7	TRBD2	CATSDEGREGYNEQYF
TRBV10-3	TRBJ1-1	.	CAIIELVYTEAFF
TRBV28	TRBJ2-2	.	CASSLRDKTGELFF
TRBV19	TRBJ2-7	TRBD2	CASSPPGLGVYEQYF
TRBV20-1	TRBJ1-2	.	CSARAGRAGGYTF
TRBV11-2	TRBJ1-4	.	CASSWDNEKLFF
TRBV2	TRBJ1-3	.	CASSELQGNSGNTIYF
TRBV12-5	TRBJ2-7	.	CASGLAGGPTIYEQYF
TRBV15	TRBJ2-1	.	CANSSVLGVGEQFF
TRBV29-1	TRBJ2-1	.	CSVVCISNEQFF
TRBV18	TRBJ2-1	TRBD1	CASSPPGQGAREQFF
TRBV4-3	TRBJ1-5	.	CASTPDRESNQPQHF
TRBV20-1	TRBJ2-7	TRBD2	CSARPAGGGQYF
TRBV6-1	TRBJ2-3	.	CASSRKTATSTDTQYF
TRBV30	TRBJ2-7	.	CACLDSQVSYEQYF
TRBV19	TRBJ1-5	.	CASSIGGSQPQHF
TRBV5-1	TRBJ2-2	TRBD1	CASSPPGQGEYSTGELFF
TRBV30	TRBJ1-5	.	CAWAPPGSEQPQHF
TRBV9	TRBJ2-5	.	CASSVGADQETQYF
TRBV20-1	TRBJ2-3	.	CSARDHRGTDTQYF
TRBV28	TRBJ2-3	.	CASMRYTQYF
TRBV28	TRBJ2-3	TRBD1	CASSSPGTGRGGDTQYF